Listed here are 27 T cell receptor beta chains from one sample, sequenced in a study of tumor and adjacent non-tumor tissue in lung cancer. TCRbeta libraries were built with three rounds of nested PCR, modified from ARM-PCR. TCRdb processed the multiplex PCR reads anew with MiXCR; each CDR3 protein has one entry. This table has 48,000 or so distinct CDR3 sequences, 55% to 65% appearing once. No cell sorting was done before RNA was extracted from the tissue. The normal lung tissue was taken more than 3 cm from the tumor edge. Sequencing was carried out using distant non-tumor lung tissue. The source of these receptors is a woman aged 70-85 years with non-small cell lung cancer.

About this clonotype itself: One base away lies a much larger clone, so this may be a sequencing read error. The chain is built from TRBV6-2 or TRBV6-3 and TRBJ2-3, with 7 bases that match TRBD2. J was trimmed by 3 bases and V by 7 bases; bases with no gene match: 13. The V gene's germline CDR1 is MNHEY and CDR2 SVGEGT. The CDR3 consists of 16 residues. The CDR3 spells CASTRPDLAETDTQYF. The CDR3 coding sequence is TGTGCCAGCACCCGACCGGATCTAGCGGAAACAGATACGCAGTATTTT.

V gene TRBV4-1 combines with J gene TRBJ1-1; no firm D call. Germline loops: CDR1 MGHRA, CDR2 YSYEKL. The CDR3 covers 14 residues. The chain's CDR3 is CDNSHRTENTEAFF. DNA of the CDR3: TGCGACAACAGCCACCGGACGGAGAACACTGAAGCTTTCTTT.

With regard to this clonotype: Because it lacks the conserved phenylalanine or tryptophan at the end, this CDR3 is likely a read error. The V and J genes are TRBV6-5 and TRBJ2-1, with 14 nucleotides matching TRBD2. Unmatched junction bases numbered 6, after V lost 3 bases and J lost 5 bases. The CDR3 consists of 17 residues. Germline values: CDR1 MNHEY, CDR2 SVGAGI. The CDR3, as DNA: TGTGCCAGCAGTTATACACCGACTAGCGGGAGGGACAATGAGCAGTTCCTC. It yields the protein CASSYTPTSGRDNEQFL.

A note on this clonotype: One end of the junction varies from germline; a read error may be responsible. The gene calls are TRBV11-1 and TRBJ2-1, with 8 bases aligning to TRBD2. Germline CDR1 and CDR2: SGHAT and FQDESV (reference sequence). This CDR3 has 18 amino acids. The CDR3 nucleotides are TGTGCTAGCAGCTTAGCGGGGTTACGACAGTGGGCGTCGAATGAACAGTTCTTC. This translates into CASSLAGLRQWASNEQFF.

This clonotype was picked up many times. The chain joins TRBV4-1 to TRBJ2-1; 10 bases line up with TRBD2. The CDR3 sequence is 18 residues long. V shed 0 bases, J shed 7 bases, and the junction held 12 bases outside the gene matches. Germline V gene sequence: CDR1 MGHRA, CDR2 YSYEKL. CDR3 nucleotide sequence: TGCGCCAGCAGCCAAGAGGGGGTTCTAGCGGGAGTTGTAAATGAGCAGTTCTTC. This sequence encodes CASSQEGVLAGVVNEQFF.

Worth noting for this clonotype: The germline gene is not matched at one end of the junction; a read error may be the cause. This chain links TRBV29-1 with TRBJ2-7, with 9 bases that match TRBD2. Germline CDR1 is SQVTM and CDR2 is ANQGSEA. The CDR3 covers 16 residues. The CDR3 DNA reads TGCAGCGTCTCAAAAGATGGGACTAGCTGCTCCTACGAGCGGTACTTC. Its translation is CSVSKDGTSCSYERYF.

A remark on this clonotype: One end of the junction varies from germline; a read error may be responsible. The chain recombines TRBV4-1 with TRBJ1-1, with a tentative D call TRBD1 (6 bases). Germline CDR1 and CDR2: MGHRA and YSYEKL. CDR3 size: 11 residues. As DNA, the CDR3 is TGCGCCAGCATAGGGGGAACTGAAGCTTACTTT. Translated: CASIGGTEAYF.

On this clonotype: One end of the junction fails to match germline, which may point to a read error. This chain links TRBV4-2 with TRBJ2-7; 8 bases are shared with TRBD2. Germline lookup yields CDR1 LGHNA and CDR2 YNFKEQ. CDR3 length: 20 amino acids. The CDR3 nucleotides read TGTGCCAACAGCCAAGATATAGCGGGACTAGGTTCCACAAACTCCCACGAGCAGTACTTC. Protein product: CANSQDIAGLGSTNSHEQYF.

The table lists this clonotype with many counts. The V call is TRBV6-1, the J call TRBJ2-6; TRBD1 matches at 11 bases. In germline, CDR1 is MNHNS, CDR2 SASEGT. The CDR3 is 15 amino acids. Trimming took 10 bases from V and 2 from J; bases not matched to a gene: 4. The CDR3 spells CATGQGAAGANVLTF. The CDR3 region has the DNA TGTGCCACTGGACAGGGGGCGGCTGGGGCCAACGTCCTGACTTTC.

About this clonotype: At one of its ends the junction is not consistent with the germline gene, which may arise from a read error. V and J are TRBV29-1 and TRBJ1-1, with D possibly matching TRBD1 (5 bases). This CDR3 contains 14 residues. Germline assignment: CDR1 SQVTM and CDR2 ANQGSEA. CDR3 in amino acids: CSSNLGPSNTGAFF. CDR3 coding DNA: TGCAGCTCAAACTTGGGACCCTCCAACACTGGAGCTTTCTTT.

Of note for this clonotype: The conserved closing phenylalanine or tryptophan is absent in this CDR3, likely reflecting a read error. The rearrangement joins TRBV29-1 to TRBJ2-5, with D tentatively TRBD1 or TRBD2 (5 bases each). This CDR3 is 15 amino acids long. Per germline, CDR1 SQVTM and CDR2 ANQGSEA. CDR3 residues: CRVDLVSGGLETQYL. CDR3 bases: TGCAGGGTTGATCTCGTTAGTGGGGGTCTGGAGACCCAGTACCTC.

This clonotype was found a few times. The chain uses TRBV11-3 and TRBJ2-3; no clear D gene. The CDR3 contains 15 residues. Germline V gene data show CDR1 as SGHNT and CDR2 as YENEEA. V lost 1 base to trimming and J lost 2 bases, with 10 bases between them. The CDR3 sequence: CASSLGLTHTDTQYF. CDR3 coding DNA: TGTGCCAGCAGCTTAGGACTTACCCACACAGATACGCAGTATTTT.

Of note for this clonotype: A read error may produce the germline difference seen at one junction end. The chain combines TRBV6-2 or TRBV6-3 with TRBJ2-7, with a possible D match to TRBD2 (5 bases). CDR3 length: 13 residues. The germline gives CDR1 MNHEY, CDR2 SVGEGT. The CDR3 coding sequence is TGTGCCAACAGTAACGGACGGGACTACGAGCAGTACTTC. This sequence encodes CANSNGRDYEQYF.

This clonotype has at least ten counts. This chain links TRBV20-1 with TRBJ2-2, with D unclear. The CDR3 totals 12 residues. Trimming removed 0 bases at V and 4 bases at J, with 3 bases between. Germline CDR1 reads DFQATT; CDR2 reads SNEGSKA (reference sequence). CDR3 amino acids: CSARDPTGELFF. CDR3 bases: TGCAGTGCTAGAGATCCCACCGGGGAGCTGTTTTTT.

This clonotype was observed a single time. Since no conserved phenylalanine or tryptophan closes the CDR3, a read error is the likely cause. This sequence joins TRBV6-6 and TRBJ2-7, with 12 bases aligning to TRBD2. Trimming removed 7 bases from V and 3 bases from J; junction bases left unmatched: 7. Germline CDR1 reads MNHNY; CDR2 reads SVGAGI (reference sequence). The CDR3 is made up of 15 amino acids. CDR3 DNA: TGTGCCAGCAACAAGACTAGCGGGAGTAGCTACGAGCAGTACCTC. Amino acid sequence: CASNKTSGSSYEQYL.

At least ten counts were recorded for this clonotype. The chain has TRBV4-1 and TRBJ2-5; 14 bases agree with TRBD2. Germline values: CDR1 MGHRA, CDR2 YSYEKL. The V segment lost 0 bases and the J segment 4 bases; nucleotides outside the gene matches: 10. This CDR3 has 19 residues. CDR3 amino acids: CASSQEGAGTSGRGETQYF. The CDR3 DNA reads as TGCGCCAGCAGCCAAGAGGGTGCCGGGACTAGCGGGAGAGGAGAGACCCAGTACTTC.

This chain connects TRBV6-2 or TRBV6-3 to TRBJ2-1; the D gene is possibly TRBD2 (6 bases). Germline lookup yields CDR1 MNHEY and CDR2 SVGEGT. The ends were cut back, 9 bases at V and 8 bases at J, with 14 bases in the middle. CDR3 length equals 12 residues. The chain's CDR3 is CARSPRRDEQFF. The CDR3 bases are TGTGCCAGAAGTCCTCGGAGGGATGAGCAGTTCTTC.

This clonotype was seen only once. J is TRBJ1-2 and V is TRBV29-1; D unclear. The CDR3 is 12 residues long. Germline values: CDR1 SQVTM, CDR2 ANQGSEA. V was shortened by 8 bases and J by 4 bases, with 14 bases between the two germline ends. The CDR3 is CSLAAGTYGYTF. DNA of the CDR3: TGCAGCCTTGCTGCGGGCACCTATGGCTACACCTTC.

The table lists this clonotype with many counts. The chain recombines TRBV30 with TRBJ1-2; 12 bases are a match to TRBD1. CDR3 length equals 14 residues. Germline-derived CDR1 and CDR2 are GTSNPN and SVGIG (reference sequence). With V trimmed by 3 bases and J by 7 bases, 6 bases remained unmatched. The CDR3 DNA is TGTGCCTGGAGCCAGGGACAGGGGGCTAGTGGCTACACCTTC. It codes for CAWSQGQGASGYTF.

About this clonotype itself: A read error may explain this, as a much larger clone is one base away. The rearrangement links TRBV28 to TRBJ1-2, with TRBD1 as a possible D gene (5 bases). V lost 3 bases, J lost 8 bases, and 28 bases lay in between. CDR3 size: 18 residues. Germline CDR1 is MDHEN and CDR2 is SYDVKM. For the CDR3, the DNA is TGTGCCAGCAGTTTGGGGGATGTAACGGACAAGGGGCTTCGAGGCTACACCTTC. Translating it yields CASSLGDVTDKGLRGYTF.

This clonotype appeared many times. The chain uses TRBV7-8 and TRBJ1-1; D ambiguous. The CDR3 is 14 amino acids. V was clipped by 1 base and J by 4 bases, with 10 bases between them. The germline V gene has CDR1 SGHVS and CDR2 FQNEAQ. The CDR3 region is CASSLVGAVTEAFF. In nucleotides, the CDR3 is TGTGCCAGCAGCTTAGTAGGCGCGGTCACTGAAGCTTTCTTT.

This clonotype was seen only a few times. Likely a read error: the CDR3 ends without its conserved phenylalanine or tryptophan. The chain's CDR3 is CATEKRTGELFS. The CDR3, as DNA: TGTGCCACCGAAAAACGGACCGGGGAGCTGTTTTCT. The rearrangement joins TRBV24-1 to TRBJ2-2; D gene ambiguous. Trimming took 9 bases from V and 5 from J, leaving 9 bases between them. The length of the CDR3 is 12 residues. Germline lookup yields CDR1 KGHDR and CDR2 SFDVKD.

The table lists this clonotype with a few counts. CDR3 protein: CASSPEGAGGQPQHF. The CDR3 bases are TGTGCCAGCAGTCCAGAGGGGGCAGGGGGTCAGCCCCAGCATTTT. The V gene is TRBV9, the J gene TRBJ1-5; 7 bases are a match to TRBD1. This CDR3 spans 15 amino acids. The V segment lost 5 bases and the J segment 6 bases; nucleotides outside the gene matches: 11. CDR1 and CDR2 (germline): SGDLS, YYNGEE.

As to this clonotype: Sequence at one end of the junction differs from germline and may be a read error. This chain connects TRBV29-1 to TRBJ2-1; the match to TRBD2 covers 8 bases. The CDR3 has 11 residues. CDR1 is SQVTM and CDR2 is ANQGSEA in the germline V gene. The CDR3 DNA reads TGCAGCTCTAACGAAGCGGGAGAGAGGTACTTC. Translation gives CSSNEAGERYF.

In the case of this clonotype: One junction end does not reproduce the germline sequence, and a read error may be involved. V and J are TRBV28 and TRBJ2-5, with no clear D. This CDR3 has 17 residues. Germline V lookup: CDR1 MDHEN, CDR2 SYDVKM. DNA for the CDR3: TGTGCCTGCAGCATGACAACCAACAAGGAAGACCAAGAGACCCAGTATTTC. This encodes CACSMTTNKEDQETQYF.

A note on this clonotype: No conserved phenylalanine or tryptophan is present at the end of the CDR3, so a read error is the likely explanation. The rearrangement links TRBV29-1 to TRBJ1-5; the match to TRBD1 covers 8 bases. Germline loops: CDR1 SQVTM, CDR2 ANQGSEA. The CDR3 has 14 amino acids. CDR3 in DNA: TGCAGCGTTGCCCCCGGACAGGGCAATCACCCCCAGCATTAT. Translating gives CSVAPGQGNHPQHY.

The chain recombines TRBV7-9 with TRBJ1-5; 7 nucleotides match TRBD1. Germline V gives CDR1 SEHNR, CDR2 FQNEAQ (reference sequence). The CDR3 runs 16 residues. The trim removed 7 bases at V and 5 bases at J, leaving 14 bases unmatched. In nucleotides, the CDR3 is TGTGCCAGCACTTTATATACAGGGGCAGAGGATCAGCCCCAGCATTTT. Translation: CASTLYTGAEDQPQHF.